The clone carrying this TCR beta chain was picked up a small number of times. What it recognizes is unknown. The sample originates from a study of T cell responses to AZD1222 COVID-19 vaccine. The assay was immunoSEQ multiplex PCR, and TCRdb's table has in-frame clones only and misses some. The sample yields around 110,000 clones, about 90% seen once. Pooled together were second doses at about 4 or about 12 weeks. The CDR3 extends over 15 amino acids. Germline CDR1 SGDLS, CDR2 YYNGEE. V lost 3 bases and J lost 9, with 16 bases in between. Study-wide findings and caveats: White British donors predominated, females outnumbered males, and clonal diversity was possibly underestimated. Vaccine-associated CD4 TCRs spanned spike, dominant at 160-218 and 743-854.

This clonotype was obtained from an adult who received the AZD1222 COVID-19 vaccine. This sample comprised peripheral blood, obtained 28 days after the second AZD1222 dose. This chain joins TRBV9 and TRBJ1-6, with D uncertain. The DNA of the CDR3 is TGTGCCAGCAGCGGTCAGGATAAAAAAGGTTCACCCCTCCACTTT. Translation gives CASSGQDKKGSPLHF.